The source of this T cell receptor beta chain is a study of CD8 T cells in Susac syndrome (dated by TCRdb to between 2018 and 2020). For context, the study as a whole: Whether CD8+ T cell activation and differentiation in Susac syndrome was antigen driven was tested using repertoire sequencing. CD8+ T cell repertoire clonality was compared between about a dozen healthy donors, approximately 14 Susac syndrome patients and approximately 16 multiple sclerosis patients.

RNA was extracted using the RNeasy kit, and roughly 0.5 to 1 microgram was reverse transcribed with random hexamers. The immunoSEQ multiplex PCR assay, covering 54 Vbeta and 13 Jbeta segments, was used to amplify TCR beta CDR3 regions. To correct PCR amplification bias, a synthetic template baseline was used for both primer optimization and computational correction. In the original analysis: Reads were annotated to V, D and J genes according to IMGT and were analyzed with immunoSEQ Analyzer, with only productive sequences retained. Clonality was calculated as one minus the Shannon entropy normalized by log2 of the number of productive unique sequences. Public and private clones were assessed among the 100 most prevalent clones of each patient and control. Susac-specific clones were defined as absent from healthy and MS cohorts, around 980 published viral clones and other ImmuneACCESS disease sequences. TCRdb reran the public reads through fastp at Q25 and MiXCR, keeping productive beta chains. Records with the same CDR3 protein are collapsed into one entry carrying the most frequent genes and DNA. TCRdb's processing, not the study's, gives the V and J calls here. Counted in this sample were over 350,000 distinct CDR3 sequences; approximately 85% of them appeared once. More than 0.09% of the sample is in the top ten clones.

Peripheral blood CD8+ and CD4+ T cells from healthy donors, Susac syndrome patients and multiple sclerosis patients were profiled by high-throughput TCR beta sequencing. The multiple sclerosis controls were treatment-naive patients whose relapsing-remitting disease, either stable or active, fulfilled the revised McDonald criteria. Bulk CD8+ and CD4+ T cells were purified magnetically by negative isolation, whereas CD8+ TEMRA cells were enriched by FACS. Blood was drawn into EDTA tubes, processed within 24 hours, and PBMCs were isolated by density gradient centrifugation. PBMCs destined for TCR sequencing were cryopreserved in liquid nitrogen and later thawed in a 37 °C water bath. A purity of at least 90% was achieved for sorted or isolated CD4+, CD8+ and CD8+ TEMRA cells. Overall study outcomes, separate from this receptor: The TCR sequencing and HLA analysis was acknowledged to have included a relatively small number of individuals.

V is shortened by 3 bases, J by 4 bases, and the region joining them spans 13 bases. The CDR3 has 14 amino acids, counting the end cysteine and phenylalanine. CDR3 DNA only is kept here, 42 bases in frame from base 1. Reading the germline V gene gives CDR1 SGHTS and CDR2 YDEGEE. A remark on this clonotype: Its antigen is still unknown. Within one base of it there is no much larger clone, and no base qualities were kept.

Source material: CD8+ T cells from PBMCs. The rearranged segments are TRBV5-8 and TRBJ1-1; the best D guess is TRBD1, with 6 bases matching. The TCR sequence derives from a human donor with multiple sclerosis. The CDR3 protein sequence reads: CASSYRDKITEAFF. The bases are TGTGCCAGCAGCTACCGGGACAAGATCACTGAAGCTTTCTTT.